This T cell receptor beta chain was identified in a study of control samples from healthy donors and cancer patients. Assay: immunoSEQ multiplex PCR; the TCRdb copy retains only in-frame clones and omits some. Among roughly 190,000 clones listed, about nine tenths were seen once. The CDR3 extends over 13 amino acids. The germline gives CDR1 LGHDT, CDR2 YNNKEL (reference sequence). The ends were cut back, 1 base at V and 8 bases at J, with 10 bases in the middle. Source material: blood. The rearrangement links TRBV3-1 (or the pseudogene TRBV3-2) to TRBJ2-3, with a weak D call TRBD1 (6 bases). The TCR was taken from a young woman in good health. CDR3 protein: CASSQGQVGTQYF. The CDR3 DNA reads TGTGCCAGCAGCCAAGGACAGGTCGGTACGCAGTATTTT.